This T cell receptor (beta chain) was sequenced in a study of CD8+CD57+ T cells in acquired aplastic anemia. Broader study findings: Overlap between patients and controls comprised 25 to 30 CD8+ CDR3 sequences.

Ten or more counts support this clonotype. Its cognate antigen is unknown. Profiles of TCR beta VDJ and CDR3 were generated from a genomic DNA template. TCRdb redid the calling of the reads with MiXCR, one entry per CDR3 protein. In the table there are 250,000 to 300,000 distinct CDR3 sequences, 50% to 65% of which are singletons. The sequenced patients had an expansion of CD8+CD57+ cells seen by flow cytometry. Everyone among the patients had severe acquired aplastic anemia. All patients were therapy-naive when blood was sampled. This sequence originates from a human donor with aplastic anemia. Source material: sorted CD4+, CD8+, or CD8+CD57+ T cells (not recorded which) from PBMCs.

Written as DNA, the CDR3 is TGTGCCAGCAGTTACCAAACAGGGTTGGGTTCTGAAGCTTTCTTT. Translated, it gives CASSYQTGLGSEAFF. The chain carries TRBV6-5 and TRBJ1-1; D is perhaps TRBD1 (6 bases). The CDR3 contains 15 residues. CDR1 and CDR2 from the germline V gene are MNHEY and SVGAGI. V lost 2 bases and J 6 bases, leaving 16 bases between the germline ends.